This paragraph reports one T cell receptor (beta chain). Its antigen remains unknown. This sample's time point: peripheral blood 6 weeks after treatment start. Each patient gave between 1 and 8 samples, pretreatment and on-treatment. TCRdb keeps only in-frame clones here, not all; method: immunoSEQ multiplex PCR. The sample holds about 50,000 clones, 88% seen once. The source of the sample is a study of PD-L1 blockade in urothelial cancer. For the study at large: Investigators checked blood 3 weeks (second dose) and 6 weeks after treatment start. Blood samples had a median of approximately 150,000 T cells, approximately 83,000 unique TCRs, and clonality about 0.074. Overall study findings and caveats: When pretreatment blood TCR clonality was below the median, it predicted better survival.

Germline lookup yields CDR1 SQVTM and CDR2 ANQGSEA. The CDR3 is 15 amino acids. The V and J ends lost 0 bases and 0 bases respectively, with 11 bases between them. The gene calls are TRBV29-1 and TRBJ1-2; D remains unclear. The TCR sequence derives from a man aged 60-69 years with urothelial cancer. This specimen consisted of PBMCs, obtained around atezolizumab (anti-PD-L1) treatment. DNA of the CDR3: TGCAGCGTTGAAGATAGCCGAGATTCTAACTATGGCTACACCTTC. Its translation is CSVEDSRDSNYGYTF. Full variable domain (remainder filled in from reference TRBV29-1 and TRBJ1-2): SAVISQKPSRDICQRGTSLTIQCQVDSQVTMMFWYRQQPGQSLTLIATANQGSEATYESGFVIDKFPISRPNLTFSTLTVSNMSPEDSSIYLCSVEDSRDSNYGYTFGSGTRLTVV.